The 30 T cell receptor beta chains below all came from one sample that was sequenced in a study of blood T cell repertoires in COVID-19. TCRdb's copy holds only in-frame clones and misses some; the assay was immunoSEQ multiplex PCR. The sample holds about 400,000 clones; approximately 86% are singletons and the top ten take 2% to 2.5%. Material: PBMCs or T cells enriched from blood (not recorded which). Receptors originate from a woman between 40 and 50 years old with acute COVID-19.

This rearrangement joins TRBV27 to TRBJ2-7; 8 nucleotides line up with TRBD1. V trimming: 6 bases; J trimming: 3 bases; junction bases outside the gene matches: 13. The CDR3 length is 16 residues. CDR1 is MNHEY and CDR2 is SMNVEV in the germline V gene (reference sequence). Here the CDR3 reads CASSLVGQGAGYEQYF. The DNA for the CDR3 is TGTGCCAGCAGCCTGGTCGGGCAGGGGGCGGGCTACGAGCAGTACTTC.

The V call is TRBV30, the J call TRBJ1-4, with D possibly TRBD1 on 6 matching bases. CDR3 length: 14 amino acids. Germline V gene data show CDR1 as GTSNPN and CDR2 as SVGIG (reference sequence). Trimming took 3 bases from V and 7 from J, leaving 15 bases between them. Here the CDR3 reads CAWRYRDVGEKLFF. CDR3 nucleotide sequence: TGTGCCTGGAGGTACAGGGACGTTGGTGAAAAACTGTTTTTT.

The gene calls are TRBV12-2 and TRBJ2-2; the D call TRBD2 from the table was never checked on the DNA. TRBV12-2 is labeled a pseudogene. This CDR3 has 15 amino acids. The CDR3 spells CASRLSWRGTGELFF. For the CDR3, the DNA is TGTGCAAGTCGCTTATCATGGAGGGGCACCGGGGAGCTGTTTTTT.

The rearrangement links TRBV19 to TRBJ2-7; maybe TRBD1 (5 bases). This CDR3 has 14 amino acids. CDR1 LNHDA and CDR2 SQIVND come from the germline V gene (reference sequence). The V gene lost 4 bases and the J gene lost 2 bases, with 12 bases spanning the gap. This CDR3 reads CASSKDNPPYEQYF. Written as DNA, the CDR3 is TGTGCCAGTAGTAAGGACAATCCCCCCTACGAGCAGTACTTC.

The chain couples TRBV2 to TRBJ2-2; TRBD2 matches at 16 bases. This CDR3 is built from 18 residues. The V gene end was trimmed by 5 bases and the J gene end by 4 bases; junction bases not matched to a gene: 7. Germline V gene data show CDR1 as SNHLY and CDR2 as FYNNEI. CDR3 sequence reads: CASSPGTSGGGGTGELFF. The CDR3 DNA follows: TGTGCCAGCAGTCCAGGGACTAGCGGGGGGGGTGGCACCGGGGAGCTGTTTTTT.

CDR3 region: CASSTSGNPIQYF. In DNA, the CDR3 is TGCGCCAGCAGCACTAGCGGAAACCCTATTCAGTACTTC. V is TRBV5-1 and J is TRBJ2-4; the match to TRBD2 covers 8 bases. CDR3 length: 13 amino acids. The germline V gene has CDR1 SGHRS and CDR2 YFSETQ. J was trimmed by 10 bases and V by 4 bases; bases with no gene match: 7.

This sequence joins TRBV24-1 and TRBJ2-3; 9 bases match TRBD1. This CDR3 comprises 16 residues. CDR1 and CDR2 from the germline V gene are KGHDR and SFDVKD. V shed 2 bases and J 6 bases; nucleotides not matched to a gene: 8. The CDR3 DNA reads TGTGCCACCAGTGATTCGCCGGGACAGGGTTCTGATACGCAGTATTTT. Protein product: CATSDSPGQGSDTQYF.

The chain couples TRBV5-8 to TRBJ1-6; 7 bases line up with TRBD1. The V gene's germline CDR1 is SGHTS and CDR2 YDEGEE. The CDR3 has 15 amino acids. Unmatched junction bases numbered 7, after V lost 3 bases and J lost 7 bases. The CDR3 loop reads CASSSETGSNSPLHF. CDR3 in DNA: TGTGCCAGCAGCTCGGAGACAGGGAGCAATTCACCCCTCCACTTT.

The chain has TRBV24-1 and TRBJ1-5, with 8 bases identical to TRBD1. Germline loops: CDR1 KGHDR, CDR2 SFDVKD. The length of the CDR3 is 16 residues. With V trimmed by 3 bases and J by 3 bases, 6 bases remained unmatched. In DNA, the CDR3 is TGTGCCACCAGTGATGGGGAGACAGGGGACAATCAGCCCCAGCATTTT. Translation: CATSDGETGDNQPQHF.

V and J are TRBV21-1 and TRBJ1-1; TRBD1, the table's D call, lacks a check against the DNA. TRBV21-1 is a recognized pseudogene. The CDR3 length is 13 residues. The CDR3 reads CASSGTGFTEAFF. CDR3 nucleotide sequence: TGTGCCAGCAGCGGGACAGGGTTTACTGAAGCTTTCTTT.

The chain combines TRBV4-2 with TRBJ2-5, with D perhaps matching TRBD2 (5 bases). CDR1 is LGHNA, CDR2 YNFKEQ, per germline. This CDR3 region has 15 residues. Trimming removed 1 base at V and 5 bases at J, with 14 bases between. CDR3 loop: CASSQATRSGETQYF. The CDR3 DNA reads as TGTGCCAGCAGCCAAGCGACAAGGTCGGGGGAGACCCAGTACTTC.

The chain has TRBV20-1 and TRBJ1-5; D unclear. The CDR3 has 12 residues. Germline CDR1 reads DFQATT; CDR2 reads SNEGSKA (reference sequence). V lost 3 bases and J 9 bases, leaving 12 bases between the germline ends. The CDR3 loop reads CSASGLTWPQHF. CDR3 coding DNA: TGCAGTGCTAGTGGGTTAACATGGCCCCAGCATTTT.

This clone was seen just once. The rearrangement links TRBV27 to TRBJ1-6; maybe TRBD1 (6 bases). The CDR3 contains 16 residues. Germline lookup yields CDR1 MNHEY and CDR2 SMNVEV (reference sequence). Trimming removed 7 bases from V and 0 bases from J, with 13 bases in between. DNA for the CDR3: TGTGCCAGCAAACTACAGGGATTCTCCTATAATTCACCCCTCCACTTT. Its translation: CASKLQGFSYNSPLHF.

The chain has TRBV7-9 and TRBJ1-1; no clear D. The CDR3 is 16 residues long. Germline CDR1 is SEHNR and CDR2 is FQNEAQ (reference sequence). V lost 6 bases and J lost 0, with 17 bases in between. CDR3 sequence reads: CASSSKPTEMNTEAFF. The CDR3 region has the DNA TGTGCCAGCAGTTCAAAGCCTACAGAGATGAACACTGAAGCTTTCTTT.

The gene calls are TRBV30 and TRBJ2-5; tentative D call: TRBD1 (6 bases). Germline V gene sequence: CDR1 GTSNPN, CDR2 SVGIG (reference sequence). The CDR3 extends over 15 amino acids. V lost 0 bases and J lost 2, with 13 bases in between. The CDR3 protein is CAWSVQGGQQETQYF. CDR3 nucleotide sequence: TGTGCCTGGAGTGTACAAGGGGGACAACAAGAGACCCAGTACTTC.

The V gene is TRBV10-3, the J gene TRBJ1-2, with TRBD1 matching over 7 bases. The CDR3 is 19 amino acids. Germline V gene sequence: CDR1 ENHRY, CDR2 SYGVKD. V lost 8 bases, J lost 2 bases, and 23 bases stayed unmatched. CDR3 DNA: TGTGCCATCGGCCGGTCAGGGGACAGAGTAAGGACTGCGAACTATGGCTACACCTTC. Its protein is CAIGRSGDRVRTANYGYTF.

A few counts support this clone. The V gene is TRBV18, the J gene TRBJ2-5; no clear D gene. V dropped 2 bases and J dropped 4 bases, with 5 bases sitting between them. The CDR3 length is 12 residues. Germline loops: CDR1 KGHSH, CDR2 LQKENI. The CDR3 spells CASSPNGETQYF. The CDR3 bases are TGTGCCAGCTCACCAAACGGAGAGACCCAGTACTTC.

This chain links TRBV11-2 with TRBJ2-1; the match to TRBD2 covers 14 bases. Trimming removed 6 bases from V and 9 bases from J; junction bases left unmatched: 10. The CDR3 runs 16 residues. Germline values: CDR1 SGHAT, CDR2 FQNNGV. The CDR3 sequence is CASSRTSGGPWGEQFF. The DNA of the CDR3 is TGTGCCAGCAGTCGGACTAGCGGGGGGCCTTGGGGTGAGCAGTTCTTC.

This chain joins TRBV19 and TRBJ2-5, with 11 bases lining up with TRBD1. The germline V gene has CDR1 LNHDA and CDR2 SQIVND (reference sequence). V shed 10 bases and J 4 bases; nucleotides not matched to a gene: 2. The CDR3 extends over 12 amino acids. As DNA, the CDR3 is TGTGCCACCGGGACAGGGGGAGAGACCCAGTACTTC. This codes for CATGTGGETQYF. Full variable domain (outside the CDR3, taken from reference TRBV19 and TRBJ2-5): DGGITQSPKYLFRKEGQNVTLSCEQNLNHDAMYWYRQDPGQGLRLIYYSQIVNDFQKGDIAEGYSVSREKKESFPLTVTSAQKNPTAFYLCATGTGGETQYFGPGTRLLVL.

CDR3: CASSPSIYRTHEQYF. CDR3 bases: TGTGCCAGCAGCCCCAGCATTTACAGGACGCACGAGCAGTACTTC. The chain has TRBV5-4 and TRBJ2-7, with a possible D match to TRBD1 (5 bases). CDR1 SGHNT and CDR2 YYREEE come from the germline V gene (reference sequence). V dropped 4 bases and J dropped 5 bases, with 19 bases sitting between them. The CDR3 consists of 15 residues.

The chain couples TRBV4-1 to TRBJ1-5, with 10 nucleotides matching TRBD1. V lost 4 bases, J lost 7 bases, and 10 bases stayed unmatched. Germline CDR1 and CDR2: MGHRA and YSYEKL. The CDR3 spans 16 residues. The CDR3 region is CASSLTPGTGEQPQHF. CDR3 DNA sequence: TGCGCCAGCAGCCTTACACCCGGGACAGGGGAACAGCCCCAGCATTTT.

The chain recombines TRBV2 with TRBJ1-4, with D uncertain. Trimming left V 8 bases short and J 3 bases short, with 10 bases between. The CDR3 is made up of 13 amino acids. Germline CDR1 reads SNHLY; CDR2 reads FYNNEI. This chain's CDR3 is CASRFAANEKLFF. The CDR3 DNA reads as TGTGCCAGCCGGTTTGCGGCTAATGAAAAACTGTTTTTT.

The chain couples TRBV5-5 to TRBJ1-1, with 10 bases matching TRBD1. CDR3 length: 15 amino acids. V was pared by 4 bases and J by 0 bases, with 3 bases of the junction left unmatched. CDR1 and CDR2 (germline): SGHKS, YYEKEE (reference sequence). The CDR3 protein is CASSPTGGMNTEAFF. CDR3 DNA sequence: TGTGCCAGCAGCCCGACAGGGGGCATGAACACTGAAGCTTTCTTT.

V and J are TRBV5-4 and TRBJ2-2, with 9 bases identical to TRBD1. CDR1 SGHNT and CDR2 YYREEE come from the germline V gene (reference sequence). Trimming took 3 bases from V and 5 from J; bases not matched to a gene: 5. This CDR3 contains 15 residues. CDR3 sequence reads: CASSSRDRDTGELFF. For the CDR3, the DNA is TGTGCCAGCAGCTCCCGGGACAGGGATACCGGGGAGCTGTTTTTT.

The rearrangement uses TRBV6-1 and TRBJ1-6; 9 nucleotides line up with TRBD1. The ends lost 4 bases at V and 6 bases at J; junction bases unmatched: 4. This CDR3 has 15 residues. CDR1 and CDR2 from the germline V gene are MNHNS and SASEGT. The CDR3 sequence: CASSVRDRANSPLHF. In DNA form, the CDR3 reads TGTGCCAGCAGTGTCCGGGACAGGGCTAATTCACCCCTCCACTTT.

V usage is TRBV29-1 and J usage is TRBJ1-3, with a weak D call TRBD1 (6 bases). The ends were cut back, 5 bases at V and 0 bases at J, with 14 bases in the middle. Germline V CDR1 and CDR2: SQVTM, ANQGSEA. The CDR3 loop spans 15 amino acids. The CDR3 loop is CSVYGGPSSGNTIYF. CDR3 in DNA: TGCAGCGTTTATGGGGGCCCCTCCTCTGGAAACACCATATATTTT.

In DNA, the CDR3 is TGTGCCAGCAGCGGCGGGACAGACAATGAGCAGTTCTTC. Encoded protein: CASSGGTDNEQFF. The chain has TRBV7-9 and TRBJ2-1; D may be TRBD1 (7 bases). The ends were cut back, 5 bases at V and 5 bases at J, with 10 bases in the middle. Per germline, CDR1 SEHNR and CDR2 FQNEAQ (reference sequence). The CDR3 runs to 13 residues.

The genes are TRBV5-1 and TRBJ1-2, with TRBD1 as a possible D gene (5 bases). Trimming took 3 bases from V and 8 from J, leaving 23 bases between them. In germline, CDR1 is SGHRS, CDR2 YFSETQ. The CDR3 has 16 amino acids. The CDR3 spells CASSSGRTEGWGGYTF. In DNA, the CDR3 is TGCGCCAGCAGCTCGGGACGGACGGAGGGCTGGGGGGGCTACACCTTC. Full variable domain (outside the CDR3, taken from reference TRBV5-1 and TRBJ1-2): KAGVTQTPRYLIKTRGQQVTLSCSPISGHRSVSWYQQTPGQGLQFLFEYFSETQRNKGNFPGRFSGRQFSNSRSEMNVSTLELGDSALYLCASSSGRTEGWGGYTFGSGTRLTVV.

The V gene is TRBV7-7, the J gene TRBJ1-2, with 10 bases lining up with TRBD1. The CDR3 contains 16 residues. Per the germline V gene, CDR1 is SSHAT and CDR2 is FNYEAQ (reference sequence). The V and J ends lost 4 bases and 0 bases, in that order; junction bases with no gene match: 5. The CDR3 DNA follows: TGTGCCAGCAGCTACGACAGGGGGCCTACTAACTATGGCTACACCTTC. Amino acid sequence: CASSYDRGPTNYGYTF.

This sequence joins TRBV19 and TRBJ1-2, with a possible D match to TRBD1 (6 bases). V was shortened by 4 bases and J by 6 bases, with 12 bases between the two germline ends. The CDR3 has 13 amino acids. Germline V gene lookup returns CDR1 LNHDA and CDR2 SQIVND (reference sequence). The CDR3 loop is CASSTQTGNGYTF. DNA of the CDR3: TGTGCCAGTAGTACACAAACAGGGAATGGCTACACCTTC.